This entry lists 4 T cell receptor beta chains sequenced from one sample in a study of T cell repertoires in cytomegalovirus infection. Which antigens these TCRs recognize remains unknown. TCRdb analysed the reads with MiXCR anew, one entry per CDR3 protein. This table has about 400,000 distinct CDR3 sequences, nearly 35% appearing once. Specimen: cultured PBMCs, collected from culture after CMV antigen stimulation. The receptors derive from a human donor in good health (CMV status not recorded). Some clones in this sample may be carry-over from other donors' samples.

J is TRBJ2-1 and V is TRBV19; D may be TRBD2 (6 bases). The CDR3 totals 15 residues. The V end lost 5 bases, the J end lost 6 bases, and 17 bases lay between the germline ends. Germline CDR1 and CDR2: LNHDA and SQIVND (reference sequence). CDR3 protein: CASSGGSSGGNEQFF. The CDR3 DNA reads TGTGCCAGTAGTGGGGGAAGTAGCGGTGGCAATGAGCAGTTCTTC.

This clonotype showed up many times. The J gene is TRBJ2-5, the V gene TRBV7-2; D is undetermined. This CDR3 contains 14 residues. Germline V lookup: CDR1 SGHTA, CDR2 FQGNSA. The V end was cut by 2 bases, the J end by 5 bases, with 12 bases between. The CDR3 is CASSLRTSWETQYF. CDR3 nucleotide sequence: TGTGCCAGCAGCTTACGTACCAGCTGGGAGACCCAGTACTTC.

This clonotype was found many times. This chain links TRBV7-8 with TRBJ2-1; TRBD1 agrees at 11 bases. CDR3 length equals 15 residues. CDR1 and CDR2 from the germline V gene are SGHVS and FQNEAQ. Trimming cost V 1 base and J 8 bases; bases outside gene matches: 4. The CDR3 is CASSLGGQGAYEQFF. In DNA form, the CDR3 reads TGTGCCAGCAGCTTAGGTGGACAGGGGGCCTATGAGCAGTTCTTC.

This clonotype was observed many times. The V call is TRBV7-2, the J call TRBJ2-2, with unresolved D. The CDR3 covers 14 residues. Trimming pared 1 base from V and 6 bases from J, leaving 9 bases between. Germline V CDR1 and CDR2: SGHTA, FQGNSA. The CDR3 DNA sequence: TGTGCCAGCAGCTTAGGGACGGTTGCCGGGGAGCTGTTTTTT. Translation gives CASSLGTVAGELFF.